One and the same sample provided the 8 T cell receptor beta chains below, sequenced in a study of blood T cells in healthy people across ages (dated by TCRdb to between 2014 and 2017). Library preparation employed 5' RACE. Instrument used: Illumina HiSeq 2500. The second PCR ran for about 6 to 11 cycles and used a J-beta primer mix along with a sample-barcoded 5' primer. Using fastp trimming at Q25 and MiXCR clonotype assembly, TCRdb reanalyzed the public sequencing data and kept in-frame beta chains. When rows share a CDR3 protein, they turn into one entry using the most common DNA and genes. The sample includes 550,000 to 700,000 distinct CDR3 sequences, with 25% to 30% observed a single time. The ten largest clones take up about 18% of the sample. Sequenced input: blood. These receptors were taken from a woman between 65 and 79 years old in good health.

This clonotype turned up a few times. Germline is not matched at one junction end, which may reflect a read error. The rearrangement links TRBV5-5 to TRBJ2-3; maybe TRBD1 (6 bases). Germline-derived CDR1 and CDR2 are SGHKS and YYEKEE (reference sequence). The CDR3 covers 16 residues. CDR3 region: CASSLETGRFPDTRYF. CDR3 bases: TGTGCCAGCAGCTTGGAAACAGGGCGATTCCCAGATACGCGGTATTTT.

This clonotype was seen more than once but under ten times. CDR3 DNA: TGTGCCAGCAGCGTATCAGGGGATCTAAACTATGGCTACACCTTC. Residues: CASSVSGDLNYGYTF. The chain carries TRBV5-5 and TRBJ1-2, with D possibly being TRBD1 (6 bases). Germline CDR1 is SGHKS and CDR2 is YYEKEE (reference sequence). V gave up 4 bases and J gave up 2 bases, with 15 bases separating them. The CDR3 is made up of 15 amino acids.

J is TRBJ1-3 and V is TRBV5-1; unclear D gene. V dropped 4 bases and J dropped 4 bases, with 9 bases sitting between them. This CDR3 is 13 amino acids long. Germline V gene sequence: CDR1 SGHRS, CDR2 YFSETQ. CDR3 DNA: TGCGCCAGCAGCCCTGGAGGGGGAAACACCATATATTTT. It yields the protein CASSPGGGNTIYF.

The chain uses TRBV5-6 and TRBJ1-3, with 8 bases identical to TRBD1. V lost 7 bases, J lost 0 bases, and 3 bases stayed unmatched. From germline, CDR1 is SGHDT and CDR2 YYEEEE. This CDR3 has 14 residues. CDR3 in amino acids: CASSGTGSGNTIYF. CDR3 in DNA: TGTGCCAGCTCGGGGACAGGCTCTGGAAACACCATATATTTT.

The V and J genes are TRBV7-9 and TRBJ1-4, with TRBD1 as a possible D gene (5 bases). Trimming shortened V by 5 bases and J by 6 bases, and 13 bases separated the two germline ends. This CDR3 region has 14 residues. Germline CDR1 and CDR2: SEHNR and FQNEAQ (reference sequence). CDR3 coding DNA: TGTGCCAGCAGCCCCCCGGGGGTACATGAAAAACTGTTTTTT. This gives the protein CASSPPGVHEKLFF.

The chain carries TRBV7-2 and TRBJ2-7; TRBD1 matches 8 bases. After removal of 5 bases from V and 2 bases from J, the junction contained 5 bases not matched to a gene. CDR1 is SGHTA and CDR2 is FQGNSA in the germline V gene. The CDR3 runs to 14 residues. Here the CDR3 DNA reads TGTGCCAGCAGCCCACAGGGGGGTGCCTACGAGCAGTACTTC. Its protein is CASSPQGGAYEQYF.

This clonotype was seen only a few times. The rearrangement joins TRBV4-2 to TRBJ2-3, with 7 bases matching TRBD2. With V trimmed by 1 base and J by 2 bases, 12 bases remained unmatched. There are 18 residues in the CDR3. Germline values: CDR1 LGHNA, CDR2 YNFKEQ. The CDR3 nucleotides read TGTGCCAGCAGCCAAGCGGTGGGCGGGGGTTCCTACACAGATACGCAGTATTTT. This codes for CASSQAVGGGSYTDTQYF.

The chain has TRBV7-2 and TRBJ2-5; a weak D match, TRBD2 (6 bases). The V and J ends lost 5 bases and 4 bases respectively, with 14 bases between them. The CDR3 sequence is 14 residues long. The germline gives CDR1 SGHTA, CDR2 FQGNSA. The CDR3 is CASSQQLGGETQYF. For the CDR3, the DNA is TGTGCCAGCAGCCAACAGTTGGGGGGAGAGACCCAGTACTTC.